Here is one TCR beta chain with its context. Authors' analysis steps: Estimation of nucleated cell counts relied on the amplification of reference gene primers. Method: immunoSEQ multiplex PCR; TCRdb's copy keeps in-frame clones and lacks some. V and J calls plus clone size are reproduced from that table; the DNA served to infer D and trimming. The repertoire holds hundreds of thousands of clones, with around nine tenths as singletons. Germline lookup yields CDR1 MGHRA and CDR2 YSYEKL. The CDR3 consists of 15 residues. The V end was cut by 4 bases, the J end by 2 bases, with 12 bases between. This specimen comes from a study of blood T cell repertoires in COVID-19. Turning to the study itself: There were acute and convalescent COVID-19 samples, and they came from the United States, Italy and Spain.

Assignment of participants to cohorts was predicated upon participant-reported clinical history. Cohort 3 recovery required two negative PCRs, clearance, or symptom resolution. This chain connects TRBV4-1 to TRBJ1-5; D may be TRBD1 (6 bases). Sequenced: PBMCs or T cells enriched from blood (not recorded which). This TCR derives from a woman between 18 and 29 years old who had recovered from COVID-19. The CDR3 spells CASSPQGLGNQPQHF. CDR3 bases: TGCGCCAGCAGCCCACAGGGCCTCGGCAATCAGCCCCAGCATTTT.